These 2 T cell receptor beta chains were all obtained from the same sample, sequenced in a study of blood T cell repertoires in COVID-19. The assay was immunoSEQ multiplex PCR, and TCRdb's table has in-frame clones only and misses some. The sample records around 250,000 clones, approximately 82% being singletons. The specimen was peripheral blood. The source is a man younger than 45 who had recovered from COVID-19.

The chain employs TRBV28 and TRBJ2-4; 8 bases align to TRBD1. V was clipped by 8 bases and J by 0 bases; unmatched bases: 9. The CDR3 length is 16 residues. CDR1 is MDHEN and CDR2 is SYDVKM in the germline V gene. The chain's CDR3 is CASGRGPQLAKNIQYF. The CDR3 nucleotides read TGTGCCAGCGGCAGGGGGCCCCAATTAGCCAAAAACATTCAGTACTTC.

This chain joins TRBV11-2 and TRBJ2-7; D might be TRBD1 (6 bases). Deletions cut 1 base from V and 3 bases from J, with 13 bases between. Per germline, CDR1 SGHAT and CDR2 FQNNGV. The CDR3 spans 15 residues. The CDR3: CASSLATGNYYEQYF. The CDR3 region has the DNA TGTGCCAGCAGCTTAGCCACAGGGAACTACTACGAGCAGTACTTC.